The 29 T cell receptor beta chains below were found in one sample sequenced in a study of blood T cell repertoires in COVID-19. Data came from immunoSEQ multiplex PCR; TCRdb stores just in-frame clones and leaves some out. This table has 250,000 to 350,000 clones, 85% to 90% appearing once. Sequenced input: PBMCs or T cells enriched from blood (not recorded which). These receptors all stem from a woman aged 18 to 35 with acute COVID-19.

The gene calls are TRBV7-9 and TRBJ2-3; TRBD1 is a possible D gene (6 bases). The ends were cut back, 0 bases at V and 3 bases at J, with 13 bases in the middle. CDR1 and CDR2 from the germline V gene are SEHNR and FQNEAQ (reference sequence). This CDR3 is built from 16 residues. The CDR3 protein is CASSLAWVQGTDTQYF. CDR3 nucleotide sequence: TGTGCCAGCAGCTTAGCGTGGGTGCAGGGGACAGATACGCAGTATTTT. Looking up the rest from reference TRBV7-9 and TRBJ2-3 gives the full variable domain: DTGVSQNPRHKITKRGQNVTFRCDPISEHNRLYWYRQTLGQGPEFLTYFQNEAQLEKSRLLSDRFSAERPKGSFSTLEIQRTEQGDSAMYLCASSLAWVQGTDTQYFGPGTRLTVL.

This chain connects TRBV5-1 to TRBJ2-7; 8 bases are shared with TRBD2. The V gene end was trimmed by 3 bases and the J gene end by 3 bases; junction bases not matched to a gene: 5. The CDR3 consists of 14 residues. CDR1 SGHRS and CDR2 YFSETQ come from the germline V gene. In nucleotides, the CDR3 is TGCGCCAGCAGCTCCCAGGGACTAGTCTACGAGCAGTACTTC. Protein sequence: CASSSQGLVYEQYF.

The chain carries TRBV5-1 and TRBJ1-2, with D unclear. Germline loops: CDR1 SGHRS, CDR2 YFSETQ. V was pared by 4 bases and J by 6 bases, with 16 bases between. There are 14 residues in the CDR3. The CDR3 bases are TGCGCCAGCAGCGGAGGTACCGGATTGGATGGCTACACCTTC. It codes for CASSGGTGLDGYTF.

This clone was picked up a small number of times. The gene calls are TRBV7-3 and TRBJ2-7, with 7 nucleotides matching TRBD2. Germline CDR1 reads SGHTA; CDR2 reads FQGTGA. Unmatched junction bases numbered 6, after V lost 2 bases and J lost 2 bases. This CDR3 contains 15 residues. The CDR3 region has the DNA TGTGCCAGCAGCTTAGATCCTAGCGGTGCCTACGAGCAGTACTTC. Translating gives CASSLDPSGAYEQYF.

The CDR3 coding sequence is TGTGCCAGCAGCATTCACTATCAGGGGAACACCATATATTTT. This encodes CASSIHYQGNTIYF. V gene TRBV3-1 (or the pseudogene TRBV3-2) combines with J gene TRBJ1-3; D might be TRBD1 (6 bases). The CDR3 covers 14 residues. The V end lost 5 bases, the J end lost 7 bases, and 15 bases lay between the germline ends. Germline V gene data show CDR1 as LGHDT and CDR2 as YNNKEL (reference sequence).

This chain joins TRBV7-3 and TRBJ1-3, with D possibly TRBD1 on 5 matching bases. Deletions cut 2 bases from V and 2 bases from J, with 10 bases between. Germline lookup yields CDR1 SGHTA and CDR2 FQGTGA. This CDR3 is built from 15 residues. CDR3 DNA sequence: TGTGCCAGCAGCTTATCTCCAGGGACTGGAAACACCATATATTTT. It is translated as CASSLSPGTGNTIYF.

This clone appeared once. CDR3: CASRSAETFQTYTQYF. The CDR3 region has the DNA TGTGCCAGCAGGTCCGCTGAGACTTTTCAAACTTATACGCAGTATTTT. The gene calls are TRBV28 and TRBJ2-3; D call uncertain. Germline CDR1 reads MDHEN; CDR2 reads SYDVKM. V lost 6 bases, J lost 7 bases, and 23 bases lay in between. CDR3 length: 16 residues.

There are a few counts of this clone. V and J are TRBV7-9 and TRBJ2-1; 11 nucleotides align to TRBD2. There are 18 residues in the CDR3. V lost 0 bases and J lost 6; bases outside the gene matches: 10. The germline V gene has CDR1 SEHNR and CDR2 FQNEAQ (reference sequence). The CDR3 is CASSLATRTSGRTNEQFF. Written as DNA, the CDR3 is TGTGCCAGCAGCTTAGCGACACGCACTAGCGGGAGAACCAATGAGCAGTTCTTC.

The CDR3 bases are TGTGCCAGTAGCCCTAAGTCGGGACAGATAAACACCGGGGAGCTGTTTTTT. Amino acid sequence: CASSPKSGQINTGELFF. This chain joins TRBV19 and TRBJ2-2; 7 bases fit TRBD1. Trimming removed 6 bases from V and 2 bases from J; junction bases left unmatched: 12. CDR1 and CDR2 (germline): LNHDA, SQIVND (reference sequence). CDR3 length: 17 residues.

The CDR3 is CASSPASGSVETQYF. CDR3 nucleotides: TGTGCCAGTAGTCCGGCTAGCGGGAGCGTAGAGACCCAGTACTTC. The chain links TRBV19 to TRBJ2-5, with TRBD2 matching over 10 bases. Germline loops: CDR1 LNHDA, CDR2 SQIVND (reference sequence). This CDR3 is built from 15 residues. The J segment lost 4 bases and the V segment lost 5 bases, leaving 7 bases of the junction unmatched.

This clone occurred a few times. The rearrangement joins TRBV7-3 to TRBJ2-5; 10 positions agree with TRBD2. Per germline, CDR1 SGHTA and CDR2 FQGTGA. V was pared by 5 bases and J by 4 bases, with 10 bases of the junction left unmatched. The CDR3 consists of 16 residues. CDR3 amino acids: CASSTPLAGWGETQYF. The CDR3 nucleotides are TGTGCCAGCAGCACCCCACTAGCGGGGTGGGGAGAGACCCAGTACTTC.

This clone was seen once. The CDR3, as DNA: TGTGCCAGTAGTATGGTGGGAGGCACAGATACGCAGTATTTT. This translates into CASSMVGGTDTQYF. The chain employs TRBV19 and TRBJ2-3; possible D gene TRBD2, 5 bases. Per the germline V gene, CDR1 is LNHDA and CDR2 is SQIVND (reference sequence). Trimming cost V 3 bases and J 1 base, with 8 bases left between them. The CDR3 runs to 14 residues.

This CDR3 reads CASSLRMRDRVSNYGYTF. The CDR3 nucleotides read TGTGCCAGTAGTCTCCGAATGAGGGACAGAGTTAGTAACTATGGCTACACCTTC. This sequence joins TRBV19 and TRBJ1-2; the match to TRBD1 covers 7 bases. The CDR3 loop spans 18 amino acids. Germline V gives CDR1 LNHDA, CDR2 SQIVND (reference sequence). The ends lost 5 bases at V and 1 base at J; junction bases unmatched: 16. The full variable domain, with the rest looked up from reference TRBV19 and TRBJ1-2, is DGGITQSPKYLFRKEGQNVTLSCEQNLNHDAMYWYRQDPGQGLRLIYYSQIVNDFQKGDIAEGYSVSREKKESFPLTVTSAQKNPTAFYLCASSLRMRDRVSNYGYTFGSGTRLTVV.

The rearrangement joins TRBV3-1 (or the pseudogene TRBV3-2) to TRBJ2-7, with 7 positions matching TRBD2. Trimming at V came to 0 bases and at J to 2 bases, leaving 13 bases not matched to a gene. The CDR3 spans 18 residues. Germline V gives CDR1 LGHDT, CDR2 YNNKEL (reference sequence). This CDR3 reads CASSQEVPASGTTYEQYF. CDR3 DNA sequence: TGTGCCAGCAGCCAAGAGGTCCCGGCTAGCGGAACTACCTACGAGCAGTACTTC.

This chain uses TRBV28 with TRBJ1-5; 7 bases are a match to TRBD1. Trimming cost V 5 bases and J 5 bases; bases outside gene matches: 12. The CDR3 extends over 16 amino acids. Germline V gene data show CDR1 as MDHEN and CDR2 as SYDVKM. CDR3 nucleotide sequence: TGTGCCAGCAGTGCAAACCGCCACAGGGGAGATCAGCCCCAGCATTTT. It specifies CASSANRHRGDQPQHF.

This clone came up a few times. The rearrangement joins TRBV19 to TRBJ1-3, with TRBD1 as a possible D gene (5 bases). In germline, CDR1 is LNHDA, CDR2 SQIVND (reference sequence). The CDR3 has 16 residues. V lost 1 base and J 4 bases, leaving 14 bases between the germline ends. Here the CDR3 reads CASSIGGRKRGNTIYF. CDR3 DNA sequence: TGTGCCAGTAGTATAGGGGGCCGAAAACGGGGAAACACCATATATTTT.

This chain links TRBV6-2 or TRBV6-3 with TRBJ1-1; possibly TRBD1 for D (6 bases). CDR3 length: 16 residues. CDR1 is MNHEY and CDR2 is SVGEGT in the germline V gene. Trimming took 6 bases from V and 4 from J, leaving 21 bases between them. The CDR3 sequence: CASRYPGRQVGTEAFF. The CDR3 region has the DNA TGTGCCAGCAGATACCCGGGACGACAGGTGGGCACTGAAGCTTTCTTT.

The chain employs TRBV27 and TRBJ1-5; TRBD1 is a possible D gene (5 bases). Germline CDR1 and CDR2: MNHEY and SMNVEV (reference sequence). The ends were cut back, 6 bases at V and 2 bases at J, with 14 bases in the middle. CDR3 length equals 15 residues. CDR3 DNA: TGTGCCAGCAGCCCGACAGTGAGTGGCAATCAGCCCCAGCATTTT. It codes for CASSPTVSGNQPQHF.

This clone has a handful of counts. V gene TRBV6-5 combines with J gene TRBJ2-7, with 8 bases identical to TRBD1. Germline V gene sequence: CDR1 MNHEY, CDR2 SVGAGI. Trimming cost V 8 bases and J 3 bases; bases outside gene matches: 6. The CDR3 is 13 residues long. Here the CDR3 reads CASAPGTGYEQYF. In DNA form, the CDR3 reads TGTGCCAGCGCCCCCGGGACAGGCTACGAGCAGTACTTC.

CDR3 residues: CASGTRQGETEAFF. CDR3 coding DNA: TGTGCCAGCGGAACCCGACAGGGGGAGACTGAAGCTTTCTTT. The gene calls are TRBV27 and TRBJ1-1; 9 bases map to TRBD1. V lost 8 bases to trimming and J lost 5 bases; unmatched junction nucleotides: 9. Germline V gene lookup returns CDR1 MNHEY and CDR2 SMNVEV (reference sequence). The CDR3 runs 14 residues.

CDR3 coding DNA: TGTGCCAGTCGTTCGGGTAATATTAACTATGGCTACACCTTC. This encodes CASRSGNINYGYTF. This chain links TRBV19 with TRBJ1-2, with D unresolved. Per germline, CDR1 LNHDA and CDR2 SQIVND (reference sequence). The V and J ends lost 8 bases and 1 base respectively, with 14 bases between them. CDR3 length: 14 residues.

The chain has TRBV28 and TRBJ2-7, with 13 bases identical to TRBD2. V dropped 6 bases and J dropped 4; count of bases not matched to a gene: 6. CDR1 MDHEN and CDR2 SYDVKM come from the germline V gene. The CDR3 has 15 residues. The CDR3 is CASRAGTSGMYEQYF. CDR3 DNA sequence: TGTGCCAGCAGGGCCGGGACTAGCGGGATGTACGAGCAGTACTTC. Variable domain in full (rest from reference TRBV28 and TRBJ2-7): DVKVTQSSRYLVKRTGEKVFLECVQDMDHENMFWYRQDPGLGLRLIYFSYDVKMKEKGDIPEGYSVSREKKERFSLILESASTNQTSMYLCASRAGTSGMYEQYFGPGTRLTVT.

The CDR3 reads CASSSHGQNRGTGELFF. CDR3 nucleotide sequence: TGTGCCAGCAGTTCCCACGGCCAAAATCGCGGAACCGGGGAGCTGTTTTTT. This chain links TRBV11-2 with TRBJ2-2; D is unclear. The CDR3 consists of 17 residues. The germline V gene has CDR1 SGHAT and CDR2 FQNNGV. Trimming took 6 bases from V and 5 from J, leaving 22 bases between them.

The CDR3 DNA follows: TGTGCCAGCAGCTTAGTCGCTGGCCTCAATTCACCCCTCCACTTT. Its translation: CASSLVAGLNSPLHF. The chain joins TRBV11-3 to TRBJ1-6; D gene unclear. The germline V gene encodes CDR1 SGHNT and CDR2 YENEEA. The CDR3 spans 15 residues. With 1 base removed from V and 7 bases from J, the gap between germline ends came to 11 bases.

The chain recombines TRBV6-5 with TRBJ2-7; 7 bases map to TRBD1. V trimming: 7 bases; J trimming: 1 base; junction bases outside the gene matches: 10. Germline CDR1 MNHEY, CDR2 SVGAGI. The CDR3 contains 15 residues. The CDR3 protein is CASKSTGLFSYEQYF. The CDR3 nucleotides are TGTGCCAGCAAATCGACAGGGTTATTTTCCTACGAGCAGTACTTC.

This rearrangement joins TRBV11-2 to TRBJ2-1; D possibly corresponds to TRBD2 (6 bases). Germline V gene data show CDR1 as SGHAT and CDR2 as FQNNGV. V lost 0 bases, J lost 7 bases, and 13 bases lay in between. The CDR3 runs to 15 residues. The CDR3 DNA reads as TGTGCCAGCAGCTTAGATCAGGGAGGTAGAAATGAGCAGTTCTTC. Its protein product is CASSLDQGGRNEQFF.

The chain joins TRBV28 to TRBJ1-5; TRBD1 might be the D (5 bases). V was shortened by 5 bases and J by 2 bases, with 19 bases between the two germline ends. CDR1 MDHEN and CDR2 SYDVKM come from the germline V gene. CDR3 size: 17 residues. For the CDR3, the DNA is TGTGCCAGCAGTCCCCCCCGCCGGGGGAGAGGCAATCAGCCCCAGCATTTT. This sequence encodes CASSPPRRGRGNQPQHF.

This chain connects TRBV19 to TRBJ1-3; D gene unclear. In germline, CDR1 is LNHDA, CDR2 SQIVND (reference sequence). The CDR3 runs to 13 residues. The germline V and J ends were trimmed by 10 bases and 0 bases, with 10 bases remaining between them. The CDR3: CATRTYSGNTIYF. CDR3 nucleotides: TGTGCCACCCGCACATACTCTGGAAACACCATATATTTT.

Details on this clone: One end of the junction varies from germline; a read error may be responsible. The gene calls are TRBV7-7 and TRBJ2-5, with 7 bases lining up with TRBD1. This CDR3 is 16 amino acids long. The germline V gene has CDR1 SSHAT and CDR2 FNYEAQ (reference sequence). The CDR3 nucleotides read TGTGCTAGCAGCTTAGGGCCGAGGGGGCTCGGGGAGACCCAGTACTTC. Its translation: CASSLGPRGLGETQYF.